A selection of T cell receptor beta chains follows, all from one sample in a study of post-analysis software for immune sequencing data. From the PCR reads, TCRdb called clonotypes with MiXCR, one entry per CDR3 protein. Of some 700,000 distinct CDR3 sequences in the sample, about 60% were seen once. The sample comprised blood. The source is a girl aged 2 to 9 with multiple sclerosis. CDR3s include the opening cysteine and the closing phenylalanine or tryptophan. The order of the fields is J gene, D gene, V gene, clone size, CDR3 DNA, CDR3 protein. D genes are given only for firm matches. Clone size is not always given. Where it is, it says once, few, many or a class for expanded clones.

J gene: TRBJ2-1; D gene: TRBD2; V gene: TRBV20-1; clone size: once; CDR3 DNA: TGCAGTGCTCGCCACCTAGCGGCGAGCTCCTACAATGAGCAGTTCTTC; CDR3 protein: CSARHLAASSYNEQFF
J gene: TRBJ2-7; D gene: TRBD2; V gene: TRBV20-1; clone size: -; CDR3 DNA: TGCAGTGCTAGTTGCCTAGCGGGAGGGCCAGGTAGCGAGCAGTACTTC; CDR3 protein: CSASCLAGGPGSEQYF
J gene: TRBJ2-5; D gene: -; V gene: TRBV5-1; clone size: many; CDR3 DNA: TGTGCCAGCAGTTTAGGCCAGGGAGAGACCCAGTACTTC; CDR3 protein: CASSLGQGETQYF
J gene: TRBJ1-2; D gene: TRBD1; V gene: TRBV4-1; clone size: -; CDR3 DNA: TGCGCCAGCAGCCAAGCGGGGACAGTCTATGGCTACACCTTC; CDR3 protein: CASSQAGTVYGYTF
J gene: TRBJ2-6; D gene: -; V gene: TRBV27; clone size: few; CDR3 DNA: TGTGCCAGCTCCCGAGCCCCCTCTGGGGCCAACGTCCTGACTTTC; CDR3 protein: CASSRAPSGANVLTF
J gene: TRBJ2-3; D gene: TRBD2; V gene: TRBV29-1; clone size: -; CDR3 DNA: TGCAGCGTTCGAACGACTAGCGGGATCTGGTATTTT; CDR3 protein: CSVRTTSGIWYF
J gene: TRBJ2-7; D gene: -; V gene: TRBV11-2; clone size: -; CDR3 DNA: TGTGCCAGCAGCCCGCTCCCAGGTGACGAGCAGTACTTC; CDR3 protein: CASSPLPGDEQYF
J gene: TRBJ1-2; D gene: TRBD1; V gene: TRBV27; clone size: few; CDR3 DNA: TGTGCCAACCCGACGCCCCGACAGGGTAGCTATGGCTACACCTTC; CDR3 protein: CANPTPRQGSYGYTF
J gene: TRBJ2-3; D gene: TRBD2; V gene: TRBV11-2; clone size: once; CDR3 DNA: TGTGCCAGCAGCTTCGGGACTAGCTCAGATACGCAGTATTTT; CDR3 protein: CASSFGTSSDTQYF
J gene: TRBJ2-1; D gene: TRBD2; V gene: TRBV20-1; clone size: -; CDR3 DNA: TGCAGTGCAAGACTAGCGGGAGTGTCCTACAATGAGCAGTTCTTC; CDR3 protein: CSARLAGVSYNEQFF
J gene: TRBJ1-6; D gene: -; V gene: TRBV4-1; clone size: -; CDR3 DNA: TGCGCCAGCAGCCCTAGGGGGGCTGAATATTCACCCCTCCACTTT; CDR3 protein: CASSPRGAEYSPLHF
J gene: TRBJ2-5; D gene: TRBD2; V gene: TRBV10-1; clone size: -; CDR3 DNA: TGCGCCAGCAGTGAATCTGGGTTGGGAGGGGAGACCCAGTACTTC; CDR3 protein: CASSESGLGGETQYF
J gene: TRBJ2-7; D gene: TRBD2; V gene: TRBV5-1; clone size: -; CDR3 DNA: TGCGCCAGCAGCTCACTAGCGGACTCCTACGAGCAGTACTTC; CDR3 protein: CASSSLADSYEQYF
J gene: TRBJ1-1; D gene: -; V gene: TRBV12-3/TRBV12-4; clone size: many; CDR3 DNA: TGTGCCAGCAGCTTAGGGCGTGGGACTGAAGCTTTCTTT; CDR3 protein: CASSLGRGTEAFF
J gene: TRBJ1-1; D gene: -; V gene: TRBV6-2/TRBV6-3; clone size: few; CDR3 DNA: TGTGCCAGCAGTTACAGCAACACTGAAGCTTTCTTT; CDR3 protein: CASSYSNTEAFF
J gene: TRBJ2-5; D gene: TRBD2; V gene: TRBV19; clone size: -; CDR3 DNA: TGTGCCAGTATGGACTGGGCTAGCGGGGAGACCCAGTACTTC; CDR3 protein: CASMDWASGETQYF
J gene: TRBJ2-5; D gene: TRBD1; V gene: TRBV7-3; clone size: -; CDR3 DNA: TGTGCCAGCAGCCCGCAGGGACAGGGCGGGGAGACCCAGTACTTC; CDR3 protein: CASSPQGQGGETQYF
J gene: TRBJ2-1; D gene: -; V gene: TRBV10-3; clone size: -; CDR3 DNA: TGTGCCATCAGGGACTTTCCCTCACACAATGAGCAGTTCTTC; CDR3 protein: CAIRDFPSHNEQFF
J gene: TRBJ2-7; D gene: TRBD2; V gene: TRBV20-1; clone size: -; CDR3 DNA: TGCAGTGCTTCCCGGGCAGCGGGAGGGTGGGAGCAGTACTTC; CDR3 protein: CSASRAAGGWEQYF
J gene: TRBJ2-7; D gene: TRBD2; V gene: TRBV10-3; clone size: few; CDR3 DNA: TGTGCCACTGGATGGGACAGGTGGACTAGCGGACACTACGAGCAGTACTTC; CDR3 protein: CATGWDRWTSGHYEQYF
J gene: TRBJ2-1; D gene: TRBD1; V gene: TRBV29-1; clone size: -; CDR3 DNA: TGCAGCGTTGAAGCCCAGGGGGCAGGTGAGCAGTTCTTC; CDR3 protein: CSVEAQGAGEQFF
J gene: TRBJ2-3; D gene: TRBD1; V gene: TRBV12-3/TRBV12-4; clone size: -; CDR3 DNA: TGTGCCAGCAGTTCCACCGGGACAGGGTACACAGATACGCAGTATTTT; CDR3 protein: CASSSTGTGYTDTQYF
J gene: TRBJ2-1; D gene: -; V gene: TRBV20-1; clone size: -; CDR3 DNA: TGCAGTGCTCGCCCCAATGTCGACACCTACAATGAGCAGTTCTTC; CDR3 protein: CSARPNVDTYNEQFF
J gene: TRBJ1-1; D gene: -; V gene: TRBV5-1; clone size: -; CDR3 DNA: TGCGCCAGCAGCTTGGACAGCGGGGCTGAAGCTTTCTTT; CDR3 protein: CASSLDSGAEAFF
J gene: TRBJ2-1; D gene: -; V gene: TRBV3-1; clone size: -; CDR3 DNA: TGTGCCAGCAGCCAAGGAGGGATCCATGAGCAGTTCTTC; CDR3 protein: CASSQGGIHEQFF
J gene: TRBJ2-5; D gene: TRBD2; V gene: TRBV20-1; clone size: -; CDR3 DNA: TGCAGTGCTAGAGCGGGACTAGCGGGACCGTACCAAGAGACCCAGTACTTC; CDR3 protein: CSARAGLAGPYQETQYF
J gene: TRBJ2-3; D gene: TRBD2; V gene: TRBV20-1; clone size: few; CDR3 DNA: TGCAGTGCTAGTGCGAATAGCGGGGCTGCAGATACGCAGTATTTT; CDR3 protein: CSASANSGAADTQYF
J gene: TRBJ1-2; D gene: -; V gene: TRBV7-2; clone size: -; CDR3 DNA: TGTGCCAGCAGCCCCACGGCTTTCTTAGGCTACACCTTC; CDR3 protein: CASSPTAFLGYTF
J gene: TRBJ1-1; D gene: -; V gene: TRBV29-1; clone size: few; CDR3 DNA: TGCAGCGTAGAGGCAGAGCGAAGAAGGTCTGAAGCTTTCTTT; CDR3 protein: CSVEAERRRSEAFF
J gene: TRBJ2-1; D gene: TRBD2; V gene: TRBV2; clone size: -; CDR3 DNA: TGTGCCAGCAGACCCACTAGCGGGAGGGCCGGTGAGCAGTTCTTC; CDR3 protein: CASRPTSGRAGEQFF
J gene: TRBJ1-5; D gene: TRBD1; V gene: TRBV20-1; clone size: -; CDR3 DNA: TGCAGAGCCCGAAAGGTAGGGACAGGGGGCGATCAGCCCCAGCATTTT; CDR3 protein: CRARKVGTGGDQPQHF
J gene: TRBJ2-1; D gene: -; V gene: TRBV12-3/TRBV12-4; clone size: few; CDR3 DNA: TGTGCCAGCCGCGGCGGTTACAATGAGCAGTTCTTC; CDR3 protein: CASRGGYNEQFF
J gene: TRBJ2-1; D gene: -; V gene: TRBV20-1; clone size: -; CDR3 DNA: TGCAGTGCTAGTGCGGGTGGCACCTACAATGAGCGGTTCTTC; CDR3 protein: CSASAGGTYNERFF
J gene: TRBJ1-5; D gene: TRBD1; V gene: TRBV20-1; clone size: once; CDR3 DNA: TGCAGTGCTAGAGGACAGGGTGTCGGCCAGCCCCGGCATTTT; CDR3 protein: CSARGQGVGQPRHF
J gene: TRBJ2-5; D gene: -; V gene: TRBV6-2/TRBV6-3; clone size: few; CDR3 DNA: TGTGCCAGCCGCCCAGAACAGGGAAGGGAGACCCAGTACTTC; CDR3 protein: CASRPEQGRETQYF
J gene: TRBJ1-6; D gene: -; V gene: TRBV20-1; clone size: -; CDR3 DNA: TGCAGTGCCCGGGGGGCTAATAATTCACCCCTCCACTTT; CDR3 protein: CSARGANNSPLHF
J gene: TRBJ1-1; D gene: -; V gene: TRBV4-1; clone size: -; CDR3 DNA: TGCGCCAGCAGCCAAGTAAGGGGGGACTACACTGAAGCTTTCTTT; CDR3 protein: CASSQVRGDYTEAFF
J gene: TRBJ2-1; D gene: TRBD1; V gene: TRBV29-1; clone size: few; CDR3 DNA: TGCAGCGTTGAACAGGGGGCGCCAGGTAATGAGCAGTTCTTC; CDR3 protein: CSVEQGAPGNEQFF
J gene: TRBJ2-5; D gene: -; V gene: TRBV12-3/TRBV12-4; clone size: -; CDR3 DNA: TGTGCCAGCAGTTTAGCGGCAGGGATGTGGGAGACCCAGTACTTC; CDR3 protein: CASSLAAGMWETQYF
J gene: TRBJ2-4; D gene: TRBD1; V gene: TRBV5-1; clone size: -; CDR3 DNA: TGCGCCAGCAGCTTGGCACGGGACAGGGGCCATAACATTCAGTACTTC; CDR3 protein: CASSLARDRGHNIQYF
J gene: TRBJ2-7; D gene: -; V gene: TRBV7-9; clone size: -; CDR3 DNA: TGTGCCAGCAGCCCTCGGCAGCCCTACGAGCAGTACTTC; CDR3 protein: CASSPRQPYEQYF
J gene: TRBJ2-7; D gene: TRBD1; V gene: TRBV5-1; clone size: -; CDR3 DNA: TGCGCCAGCAGCGCGCCCGGGACAGACGGGCACGAGCAGTACTTC; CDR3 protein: CASSAPGTDGHEQYF
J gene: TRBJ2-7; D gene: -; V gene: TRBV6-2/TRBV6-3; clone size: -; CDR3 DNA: TGTGCCAGCAGTTTTAGCAGCAATGAGCAGTACTTC; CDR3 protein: CASSFSSNEQYF
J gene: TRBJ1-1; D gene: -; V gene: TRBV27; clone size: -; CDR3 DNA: TGTGCCAGCAGCTCCGCAGGGGCGGCGAACACTGAAGCTTTCTTT; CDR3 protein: CASSSAGAANTEAFF
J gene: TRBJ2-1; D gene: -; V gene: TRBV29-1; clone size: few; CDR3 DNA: TGCAGCGTTGACGAGGGCCTCTACAATGAGCAGTTCTTC; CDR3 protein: CSVDEGLYNEQFF
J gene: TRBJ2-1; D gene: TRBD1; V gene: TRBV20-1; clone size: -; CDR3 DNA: TGCAGTGCCCGTCGACAGGGCCCTTACAATGAGCAGTTCTTC; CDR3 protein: CSARRQGPYNEQFF
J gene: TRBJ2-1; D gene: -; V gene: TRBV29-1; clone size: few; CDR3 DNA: TGCAGCGGGAGGGGGCAGGAGCAGTTCTTC; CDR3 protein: CSGRGQEQFF
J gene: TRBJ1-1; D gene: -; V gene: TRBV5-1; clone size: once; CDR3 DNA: TGCGCCAGCAGCTTGGGGACGCCGGGACAACTTGAAGCTTTCTTT; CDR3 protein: CASSLGTPGQLEAFF
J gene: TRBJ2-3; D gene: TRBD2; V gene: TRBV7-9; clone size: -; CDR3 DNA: TGTGCCAGCAGCTTGACTAGCGGGAAGAGAACAGATACGCAGTATTTT; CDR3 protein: CASSLTSGKRTDTQYF
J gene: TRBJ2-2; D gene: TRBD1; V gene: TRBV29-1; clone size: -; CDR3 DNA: TGCAGCGTTTCCAACAGGGGGAACACCGGGGAGCTGTTTTTT; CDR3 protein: CSVSNRGNTGELFF
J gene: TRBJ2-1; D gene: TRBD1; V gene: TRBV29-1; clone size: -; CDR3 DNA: TGCAGCGTTTTGACAGGGGGCGCCTACAATGAGCAGTTCTTC; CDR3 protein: CSVLTGGAYNEQFF